This T cell receptor (beta chain) was retrieved from a study of T cell responses to AZD1222 COVID-19 vaccine. Study results and caveats: Spike was spanned by vaccine-associated CD4 TCRs, with dominance at 160-218 and 743-854. Most donors were white British, females outnumbered males, and clonal diversity was possibly underestimated. After the peak T cell response, and only then, were repertoires sampled.

Pooling of second doses given at about 4 or about 12 weeks was done. The germline V gene has CDR1 LGHNT and CDR2 FRNRAP. The CDR3 sequence is 13 residues long. Trimming shortened V by 5 bases and J by 6 bases, and 11 bases separated the two germline ends. Sequenced by immunoSEQ multiplex PCR; TCRdb stores in-frame clones only, minus some. The sample holds over 70,000 clones, 89% seen once. Note on this clone: Antigen: not known.

This chain joins TRBV12-5 and TRBJ1-5, with unresolved D. This clonotype originated in an adult who received the AZD1222 COVID-19 vaccine. This specimen was peripheral blood, taken 28 days after the second AZD1222 dose. The CDR3 loop is CASGRGGGQPQHF. The CDR3 nucleotides are TGTGCTAGTGGTCGGGGAGGAGGTCAGCCCCAGCATTTT.